The rows below give T cell receptor beta chains drawn from one sample of a study of vaccination and CD4 T cells after COVID-19. No antigen has been assigned to these receptors. TCRdb analysed the PCR reads with MiXCR anew, one entry per CDR3 protein. This table has about 7,600 distinct CDR3 sequences, approximately 22% appearing once. The material was CD4+ T cells from blood, cultured in vitro, obtained after SARS-CoV-2 vaccination. The receptors derive from a human donor who had recovered from COVID-19. The CDR3 runs from the conserved cysteine through the conserved F or W. A D gene is named only where the DNA matches it firmly. The size field is filled for only some rows; it gives once, few, many or a size class.

d_gene,abundance,len,j_gene,v_gene,CDR3aa,CDR3nt
-,few,12,TRBJ2-2,TRBV6-1,CASIVGAGELFF,TGTGCCAGCATAGTCGGGGCCGGGGAGCTGTTTTTT
-,medium-sized,13,TRBJ2-7,TRBV28,CASSSLPPGEQYF,TGTGCCAGCAGTTCCCTACCCCCCGGCGAGCAGTACTTC
-,-,13,TRBJ2-3,TRBV20-1,CSVRRVRTDTQYF,TGCAGTGTCAGAAGGGTTAGAACAGATACGCAGTATTTT
TRBD1,medium-sized,15,TRBJ1-5,TRBV6-5,CASSYERGLGQPQHF,TGTGCCAGCAGTTACGAGAGGGGGCTTGGCCAGCCCCAGCATTTT
TRBD1,-,16,TRBJ1-5,TRBV10-2,CASSGSRGNSNQPQHF,TGCGCCAGCAGTGGTTCCAGGGGGAATAGCAATCAGCCCCAGCATTTT
-,medium-sized,15,TRBJ2-7,TRBV28,CASSSHGGSSYEQYF,TGTGCCAGCAGCTCCCATGGGGGCAGCTCCTACGAGCAGTACTTC
-,medium-sized,15,TRBJ2-5,TRBV24-1,CATSAADLLQETQYF,TGTGCCACCAGTGCCGCAGACCTCTTACAAGAGACCCAGTACTTC
-,-,15,TRBJ1-1,TRBV4-1,CASRVRPMGGTEAFF,TGCGCCAGCAGAGTTAGGCCAATGGGGGGCACTGAAGCTTTCTTT
TRBD2,medium-sized,16,TRBJ2-3,TRBV20-1,CSASGLAGTTTDTQYF,TGCAGTGCTAGTGGACTAGCGGGGACAACCACAGATACGCAGTATTTT
TRBD2,few,17,TRBJ2-3,TRBV28,CASSTSRGLSGPDTQYF,TGTGCCAGCAGCACCTCCCGGGGACTTAGCGGGCCAGATACGCAGTATTTT
-,few,15,TRBJ2-7,TRBV6-1,CASSRDNLPSYEQYF,TGTGCCAGCAGCCGGGACAACCTACCCTCCTACGAGCAGTACTTC
-,few,14,TRBJ1-5,TRBV6-5,CASSSGFGNQPQHF,TGTGCCAGCAGTTCAGGGTTCGGCAATCAGCCCCAGCATTTT
-,-,14,TRBJ2-2,TRBV7-7,CASRPGHNTGELFF,TGTGCTAGCAGACCGGGACACAACACCGGGGAGCTGTTTTTT
TRBD2,medium-sized,14,TRBJ2-1,TRBV6-5,CASSYSRGVREQFF,TGTGCCAGCAGTTACTCCCGGGGGGTGAGGGAGCAGTTCTTC
-,medium-sized,10,TRBJ2-7,TRBV19,CASSIDEQYF,TGTGCCAGTAGTATAGACGAGCAGTACTTC
TRBD1,-,16,TRBJ2-5,TRBV19,CASSSMTGAHQETQYF,TGTGCCAGTAGTTCCATGACAGGGGCACACCAAGAGACCCAGTACTTC
-,medium-sized,15,TRBJ2-7,TRBV7-2,CASSYKRDSSYEQYF,TGTGCCAGCAGCTACAAACGGGACTCTTCCTACGAGCAGTACTTC
-,-,16,TRBJ1-5,TRBV2,CASRAAWGASNQPQHF,TGTGCCAGCAGGGCTGCATGGGGGGCAAGCAATCAGCCCCAGCATTTT
-,-,14,TRBJ2-3,TRBV6-5,CASSYKSGTDTQYF,TGTGCCAGCAGTTACAAGTCAGGCACAGATACGCAGTATTTT
TRBD1,few,16,TRBJ2-7,TRBV24-1,CATSSSGTGSSYEQYF,TGTGCCACCAGCTCCTCTGGGACAGGTAGCTCCTACGAGCAGTACTTC
-,few,13,TRBJ2-7,TRBV6-2/TRBV6-3,CASRTFSSYEQYF,TGTGCCTCGCGAACCTTCAGCTCCTACGAGCAGTACTTC
-,medium-sized,14,TRBJ2-1,TRBV7-9,CASSPLALINEQFF,TGTGCCAGCAGCCCTCTCGCGCTGATCAATGAGCAGTTCTTC
TRBD1,medium-sized,14,TRBJ2-5,TRBV11-2,CASSRGWDRHTQYF,TGTGCCAGCAGCCGAGGATGGGACAGGCATACCCAGTACTTC
TRBD1,medium-sized,15,TRBJ2-5,TRBV20-1,CSASLNRGLVETQYF,TGCAGTGCTAGTTTGAACAGGGGGCTGGTAGAGACCCAGTACTTC
TRBD2,-,14,TRBJ2-5,TRBV18,CASSPTSGSETQYF,TGTGCCAGCTCACCAACTAGCGGGAGCGAGACCCAGTACTTC
-,few,12,TRBJ1-1,TRBV20-1,CSASRMSTEAFF,TGCAGTGCTAGCCGTATGAGCACTGAAGCTTTCTTT